This TCR beta chain was sequenced for a study of early T cells in non-severe SARS-CoV-2 infection. Using its own MiXCR run on the 5' RACE reads, TCRdb lists one record per CDR3 protein. The table shows tens of thousands of distinct CDR3 sequences, with roughly a tenth occurring only once. The CDR3 consists of 15 residues. The V end was cut by 0 bases, the J end by 5 bases, with 11 bases between. Germline CDR1 and CDR2: KGHSY and FQNENV. This clonotype was seen many times. This sequence was found in an adult who was a healthcare worker with PCR-confirmed SARS-CoV-2 infection or an uninfected control (not recorded which). The specimen was whole blood. The rearrangement uses TRBV16 and TRBJ1-5, with D uncertain. Here the CDR3 reads CASSQSGSSYQPQHF. As DNA, the CDR3 is TGTGCCAGCAGCCAATCAGGCAGCTCTTATCAGCCCCAGCATTTT.